In its sample, the clone carrying this T cell receptor (beta chain) was seen once. Its antigen is undetermined. RNA extraction was followed by reverse transcription into cDNA, which acted as the sequencing template. Generated by immunoSEQ multiplex PCR, the TCRdb table keeps only in-frame clones and is missing some. The data show about 260,000 clones, with about 60% seen just once and 0.93% held by the top ten. Stated treatment: oral pan-JAK inhibitor, 5-10 mg twice daily. The germline CDR1 and CDR2 sequences are MNHEY and SVGAGI. This CDR3 region has 12 residues. Trimming left V 7 bases short and J 4 bases short, with 10 bases between. This entry is derived from a study of CD8+ T cells in alopecia areata. In the study overall: The duration of tofacitinib was 6 to 18 months, with 6 months off drug afterward. The study's findings and limits: With tofacitinib ongoing, many expanded lesional clones persisted in both scalp and blood.

The starting material was CD4+ T cells sorted from blood, obtained at week 52, from a patient treated with tofacitinib. The TCR sequence derives from a human donor with alopecia areata. The chain has TRBV6-5 and TRBJ2-5; D ambiguous. The CDR3, as DNA: TGTGCCAGCACGCAGTACCGAGAGACCCAGTACTTC. It codes for CASTQYRETQYF.